This T cell receptor beta chain was identified in a study of CD4 T cells in relation to SARS-CoV-2 and coronaviruses. Whole-study context: ViraFEST: roughly 10-day antigen culture of PBMCs, then TCR beta CDR3 sequencing. Crossreactive spike epitopes shared across donors were mapped to their HLA restriction.

Per germline, CDR1 MGHRA and CDR2 YSYEKL. This CDR3 has 13 amino acids. V lost 6 bases and J lost 0, with 6 bases in between. Produced via immunoSEQ multiplex PCR; TCRdb's table is partial and in-frame only. The profile shows roughly 10,000 clones, about 81% of them singletons. The unexposed donors gave CD4+ T cells in about 2011-2018, prior to COVID-19. After roughly ten days of culture, CD4+ T cells were isolated. As cell numbers allowed, unexposed-donor CD4+ T cells faced SARS-CoV-2 S/N and four cold-coronavirus spikes. Worth noting for this clone: Its antigen is unidentified.

The sequenced material came from CD4+ T cells from PBMCs, cultured in vitro. This receptor was obtained from a human donor in good health. The genes are TRBV4-1 and TRBJ1-3; D is unclear. The CDR3 DNA is TGCGCCAGCAGTCAAAGCTCTGGAAACACCATATATTTT. Residues: CASSQSSGNTIYF.